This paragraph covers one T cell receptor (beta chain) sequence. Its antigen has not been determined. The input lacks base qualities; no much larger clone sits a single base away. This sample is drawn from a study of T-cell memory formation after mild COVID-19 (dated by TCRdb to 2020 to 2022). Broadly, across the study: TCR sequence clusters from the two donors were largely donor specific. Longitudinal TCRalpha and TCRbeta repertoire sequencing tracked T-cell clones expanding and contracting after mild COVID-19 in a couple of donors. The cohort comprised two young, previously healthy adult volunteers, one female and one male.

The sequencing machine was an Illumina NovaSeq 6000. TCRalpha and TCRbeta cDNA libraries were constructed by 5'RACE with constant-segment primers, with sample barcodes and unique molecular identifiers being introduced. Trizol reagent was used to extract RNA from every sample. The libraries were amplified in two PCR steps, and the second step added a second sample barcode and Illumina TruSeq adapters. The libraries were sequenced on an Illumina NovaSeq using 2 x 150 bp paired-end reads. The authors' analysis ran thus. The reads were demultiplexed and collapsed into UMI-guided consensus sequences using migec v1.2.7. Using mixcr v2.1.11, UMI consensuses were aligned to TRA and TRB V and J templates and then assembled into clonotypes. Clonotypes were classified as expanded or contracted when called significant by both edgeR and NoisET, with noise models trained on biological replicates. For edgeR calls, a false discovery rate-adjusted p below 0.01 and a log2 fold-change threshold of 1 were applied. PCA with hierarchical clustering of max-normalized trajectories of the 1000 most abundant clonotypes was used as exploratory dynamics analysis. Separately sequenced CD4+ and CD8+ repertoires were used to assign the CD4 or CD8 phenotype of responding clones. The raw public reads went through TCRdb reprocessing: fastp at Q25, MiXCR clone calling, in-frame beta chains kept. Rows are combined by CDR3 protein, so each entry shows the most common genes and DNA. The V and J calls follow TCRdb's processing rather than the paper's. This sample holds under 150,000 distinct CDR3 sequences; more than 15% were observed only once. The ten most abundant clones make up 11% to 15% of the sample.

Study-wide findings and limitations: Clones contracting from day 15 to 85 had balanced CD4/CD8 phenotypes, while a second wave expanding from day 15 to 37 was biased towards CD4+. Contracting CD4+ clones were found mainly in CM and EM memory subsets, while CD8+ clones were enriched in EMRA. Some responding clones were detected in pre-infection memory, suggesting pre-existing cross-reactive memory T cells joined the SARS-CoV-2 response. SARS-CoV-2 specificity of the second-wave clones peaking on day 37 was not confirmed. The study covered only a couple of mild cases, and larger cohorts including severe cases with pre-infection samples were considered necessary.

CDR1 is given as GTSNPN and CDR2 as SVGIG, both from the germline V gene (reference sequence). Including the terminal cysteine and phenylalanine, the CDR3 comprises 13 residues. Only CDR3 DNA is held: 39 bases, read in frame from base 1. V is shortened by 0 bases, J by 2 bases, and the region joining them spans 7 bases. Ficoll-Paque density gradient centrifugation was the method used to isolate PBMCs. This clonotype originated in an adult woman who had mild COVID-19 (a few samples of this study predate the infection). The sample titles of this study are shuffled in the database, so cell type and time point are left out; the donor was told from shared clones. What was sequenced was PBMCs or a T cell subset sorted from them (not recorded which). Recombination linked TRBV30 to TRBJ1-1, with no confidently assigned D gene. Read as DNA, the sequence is TGTGCCTGGAGTGTAGAGGTAAACACTGAAGCTTTCTTT. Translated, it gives CAWSVEVNTEAFF.